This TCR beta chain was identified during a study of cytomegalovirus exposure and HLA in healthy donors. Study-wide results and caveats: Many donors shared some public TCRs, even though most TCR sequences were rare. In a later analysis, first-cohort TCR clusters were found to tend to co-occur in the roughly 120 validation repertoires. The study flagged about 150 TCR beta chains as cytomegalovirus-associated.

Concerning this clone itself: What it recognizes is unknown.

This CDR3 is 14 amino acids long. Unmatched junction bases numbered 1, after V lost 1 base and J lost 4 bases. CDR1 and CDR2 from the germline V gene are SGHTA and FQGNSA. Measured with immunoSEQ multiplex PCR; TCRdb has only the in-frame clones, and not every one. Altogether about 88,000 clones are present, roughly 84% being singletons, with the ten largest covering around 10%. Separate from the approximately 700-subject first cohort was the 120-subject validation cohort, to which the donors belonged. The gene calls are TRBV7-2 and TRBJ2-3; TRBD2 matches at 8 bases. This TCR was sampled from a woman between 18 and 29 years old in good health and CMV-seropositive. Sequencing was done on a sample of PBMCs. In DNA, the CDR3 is TGTGCCAGCAGCTTAGTGACTAGCGCAGATACGCAGTATTTT. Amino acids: CASSLVTSADTQYF.